This TCR beta chain was recorded in a study of T cell repertoires in cytomegalovirus infection. Germline V gene lookup returns CDR1 MNHEY and CDR2 SVGAGI. The CDR3 length is 16 residues. V gave up 6 bases and J gave up 2 bases, with 17 bases separating them. TCRdb ran MiXCR on the reads and lists one entry per CDR3 protein. The sample has roughly 630,000 distinct CDR3 sequences, roughly 24% seen once. The TCR was taken from a human donor in good health (CMV status not recorded). Some clones in this sample may be carry-over from other donors' samples. The chain combines TRBV6-5 with TRBJ1-5, with D tentatively TRBD1 (5 bases). Sequenced material: CD8+ T cells from PBMCs. CDR3 DNA sequence: TGTGCCAGCAGCACACGGAGGGGAAGAGGCAATCAGCCCCAGCATTTT. Amino acid sequence: CASSTRRGRGNQPQHF.